The 5 T cell receptor beta chains below were found in one sample sequenced in a study of long-term antiretroviral therapy in people with HIV. Researchers report immunoSEQ v3.0 was run at survey level. Assay used: immunoSEQ multiplex PCR; TCRdb lists only in-frame clones, some missing. The data contain 16,000 or so clones, over 75% of them singletons. Sequences were derived from unsorted PBMCs, sampled 0.1 years before starting antiretroviral therapy. These receptors all come from a man aged 18 to 30 with HIV.

This rearrangement joins TRBV19 to TRBJ2-7; D may match TRBD1 or TRBD2 (5 bases each). CDR1 and CDR2 from the germline V gene are LNHDA and SQIVND (reference sequence). Trimming took 1 base from V and 6 from J, leaving 10 bases between them. The CDR3 runs 13 residues. CDR3 sequence: CASSIGGNSEQYF. In nucleotides, the CDR3 is TGTGCCAGTAGTATAGGGGGGAATTCCGAGCAGTACTTC. The full variable domain, its missing parts supplied by reference TRBV19 and TRBJ2-7, is DGGITQSPKYLFRKEGQNVTLSCEQNLNHDAMYWYRQDPGQGLRLIYYSQIVNDFQKGDIAEGYSVSREKKESFPLTVTSAQKNPTAFYLCASSIGGNSEQYFGPGTRLTVT.

V and J are TRBV11-1 and TRBJ2-5, with a possible D match to TRBD1 (6 bases). The germline V and J ends were trimmed by 1 base and 2 bases, with 8 bases remaining between them. The germline V gene has CDR1 SGHAT and CDR2 FQDESV (reference sequence). The CDR3 length is 14 residues. The CDR3 DNA follows: TGTGCCAGCAGCTTAGGGCAGGGGCAAGAGACCCAGTACTTC. Its protein product is CASSLGQGQETQYF.

V and J are TRBV7-2 and TRBJ1-5; a possible D gene is TRBD1 (6 bases). CDR1 and CDR2 (germline): SGHTA, FQGNSA. V shed 2 bases and J shed 0 bases, with 11 bases lying between them. The length of the CDR3 is 16 residues. CDR3 sequence (DNA): TGTGCCAGCAGCTTATGGGGGGCGCGTAGCAATCAGCCCCAGCATTTT. Encoded protein: CASSLWGARSNQPQHF.

This chain connects TRBV27 to TRBJ2-5; TRBD2 might be the D (6 bases). Germline V gives CDR1 MNHEY, CDR2 SMNVEV (reference sequence). CDR3 length: 14 amino acids. The V and J ends lost 2 bases and 2 bases respectively, with 9 bases between them. This CDR3 reads CASSLAGPQETQYF. The CDR3 region has the DNA TGTGCCAGCAGTTTAGCGGGGCCGCAAGAGACCCAGTACTTC.

The chain couples TRBV18 to TRBJ2-3; D unclear. V lost 2 bases and J 0 bases, leaving 9 bases between the germline ends. In germline, CDR1 is KGHSH, CDR2 LQKENI. The CDR3 length is 15 residues. The CDR3 sequence: CASSPGAASTDTQYF. The CDR3, as DNA: TGTGCCAGCTCACCAGGTGCAGCCAGCACAGATACGCAGTATTTT.